These 28 T cell receptor beta chains originate from one sample sequenced in a study of blood T cell repertoires in COVID-19. The assay was immunoSEQ multiplex PCR, and TCRdb's table has in-frame clones only and misses some. The data show over 85,000 clones, about 85% seen once. Sequenced: peripheral blood. The receptors were sampled from a man in his fifties or sixties with active COVID-19.

V usage is TRBV5-1 and J usage is TRBJ1-1; TRBD1 is a possible D gene (5 bases). The CDR3 sequence is 15 residues long. Germline CDR1 is SGHRS and CDR2 is YFSETQ. V shed 0 bases and J shed 5 bases, with 14 bases lying between them. The DNA for the CDR3 is TGCGCCAGCAGCTTGGGGTCCTCAGGGAGGACTGAAGCTTTCTTT. As protein: CASSLGSSGRTEAFF.

This clone has a single count. The genes are TRBV12-3 or TRBV12-4 and TRBJ1-1; D is undetermined. The CDR3 length is 13 residues. Trimming took off 4 bases at V and 5 bases at J, with 11 bases between the two ends. The CDR3 sequence is CASSSQAGTEAFF. CDR3 sequence (DNA): TGTGCCAGCAGTTCCCAGGCTGGAACTGAAGCTTTCTTT.

The rearrangement joins TRBV30 to TRBJ2-7, with D possibly matching TRBD1 (5 bases). The CDR3 sequence is 14 residues long. Germline values: CDR1 GTSNPN, CDR2 SVGIG (reference sequence). V dropped 0 bases and J dropped 6 bases, with 15 bases sitting between them. Here the CDR3 DNA reads TGTGCCTGGAGTGTACTCAGGGAAGGCGGCGAGCAGTACTTC. Translated, it gives CAWSVLREGGEQYF.

The CDR3 region is CASSRTALGQAFF. CDR3 bases: TGTGCCAGCAGCAGGACAGCTCTAGGGCAAGCTTTCTTT. The chain links TRBV2 to TRBJ1-1; TRBD1 might be the D (6 bases). Germline-derived CDR1 and CDR2 are SNHLY and FYNNEI. CDR3 length: 13 amino acids. Trimming cost V 6 bases and J 9 bases, with 17 bases left between them.

This clone was counted a few times. The rearrangement links TRBV27 to TRBJ2-1; 7 bases fit TRBD2. The CDR3 has 15 amino acids. V was pared by 6 bases and J by 7 bases, with 12 bases of the junction left unmatched. Germline V gene lookup returns CDR1 MNHEY and CDR2 SMNVEV (reference sequence). In nucleotides, the CDR3 is TGTGCCAGCAGCACTTTGGGGGGGAGAGGGAATGAGCAGTTCTTC. Protein: CASSTLGGRGNEQFF.

The chain carries TRBV30 and TRBJ2-6; possibly TRBD1 for D (6 bases). The V end was cut by 1 base, the J end by 0 bases, with 13 bases between. This CDR3 contains 17 residues. Germline V gene data show CDR1 as GTSNPN and CDR2 as SVGIG (reference sequence). CDR3 loop: CAWSGKDRASGANVLTF. For the CDR3, the DNA is TGTGCCTGGAGTGGAAAGGACAGAGCCTCTGGGGCCAACGTCCTGACTTTC.

The chain recombines TRBV19 with TRBJ1-5, with a possible D match to TRBD1 (6 bases). Trimming took off 7 bases at V and 5 bases at J, with 12 bases between the two ends. The CDR3 runs to 13 residues. Germline loops: CDR1 LNHDA, CDR2 SQIVND (reference sequence). The CDR3 DNA is TGTGCCAGTAACGACAGGCGATATCAGCCCCAGCATTTT. Residues: CASNDRRYQPQHF.

The rearrangement links TRBV9 to TRBJ2-5; maybe TRBD2 (6 bases). CDR1 is SGDLS and CDR2 is YYNGEE in the germline V gene. Trimming shortened V by 4 bases and J by 4 bases, and 20 bases separated the two germline ends. The CDR3 has 16 amino acids. The CDR3 sequence is CASSPRGGQGIETQYF. The CDR3, as DNA: TGTGCCAGCAGCCCCAGAGGAGGGCAGGGAATAGAGACCCAGTACTTC.

This chain connects TRBV11-2 to TRBJ2-2; weak D call: TRBD1 (6 bases). Trimming shortened V by 0 bases and J by 6 bases, and 11 bases separated the two germline ends. The germline V gene has CDR1 SGHAT and CDR2 FQNNGV. CDR3 size: 15 residues. The CDR3 nucleotides read TGTGCCAGCAGCTTAGACCGCAGGGGACCCGGGGAGCTGTTTTTT. It codes for CASSLDRRGPGELFF.

The rearrangement links TRBV20-1 to TRBJ1-2, with 7 bases identical to TRBD1. The CDR3 spans 11 residues. V lost 6 bases to trimming and J lost 8 bases; unmatched junction nucleotides: 6. Germline V CDR1 and CDR2: DFQATT, SNEGSKA (reference sequence). The CDR3 loop is CSATGVGGYTF. In nucleotides, the CDR3 is TGCAGTGCCACAGGGGTGGGAGGCTACACCTTC.

J is TRBJ1-2 and V is TRBV25-1; perhaps TRBD1 as D (5 bases). V shed 4 bases and J shed 3 bases, with 9 bases lying between them. The CDR3 is 13 residues long. CDR1 is MGHDK and CDR2 is SYGVNS in the germline V gene. CDR3 nucleotide sequence: TGTGCCAGCAGTGTCGGCAGGGACTATGGCTACACCTTC. Its protein is CASSVGRDYGYTF.

V gene TRBV5-1 combines with J gene TRBJ1-2, with 7 nucleotides matching TRBD1. The CDR3 consists of 13 residues. Looked up from germline, CDR1 is SGHRS and CDR2 is YFSETQ. The V and J ends lost 5 bases and 1 base, in that order; junction bases with no gene match: 2. The CDR3 sequence: CASRTGDNYGYTF. CDR3 nucleotide sequence: TGCGCCAGCAGAACAGGGGATAACTATGGCTACACCTTC. Full variable domain (missing parts from reference TRBV5-1 and TRBJ1-2): KAGVTQTPRYLIKTRGQQVTLSCSPISGHRSVSWYQQTPGQGLQFLFEYFSETQRNKGNFPGRFSGRQFSNSRSEMNVSTLELGDSALYLCASRTGDNYGYTFGSGTRLTVV.

The CDR3 loop is CASKTGVGTDTQYF. The CDR3 bases are TGTGCCAGCAAGACAGGGGTTGGAACAGATACGCAGTATTTT. The V call is TRBV21-1, the J call TRBJ2-3; the D call of TRBD1 is as the table states it, not checked on the DNA. TRBV21-1 is recorded as a pseudogene. The CDR3 is 14 amino acids.

The gene calls are TRBV7-2 and TRBJ2-5; 8 bases are a match to TRBD2. This CDR3 contains 15 residues. The germline CDR1 and CDR2 sequences are SGHTA and FQGNSA. V lost 5 bases and J lost 9; bases outside the gene matches: 14. The CDR3 here is CASSLSGLAVGAQYF. CDR3 DNA sequence: TGTGCCAGCAGCCTCTCAGGACTAGCTGTAGGAGCCCAGTACTTC.

Remarks on this clone: The junction does not match germline at one end; this may be a read error. V usage is TRBV11-2 and J usage is TRBJ2-7, with TRBD1 matching 8 bases. From germline, CDR1 is SGHAT and CDR2 FQNNGV. This CDR3 contains 11 residues. For the CDR3, the DNA is TGTGCCAGCAGCTTCAGACAGGGGTTTGACTTC. It specifies CASSFRQGFDF.

The chain uses TRBV14 and TRBJ2-3, with TRBD1 matching 7 bases. Germline V gives CDR1 SGHDN, CDR2 FVKESK. The CDR3 consists of 15 residues. The ends lost 8 bases at V and 0 bases at J; junction bases unmatched: 8. The CDR3 spells CASSRQGTSTDTQYF. The CDR3 nucleotides read TGTGCCAGCTCCCGACAGGGTACGAGCACAGATACGCAGTATTTT.

This chain joins TRBV11-2 and TRBJ2-7, with D perhaps matching TRBD2 (6 bases). Trimming cost V 6 bases and J 6 bases, with 24 bases left between them. Germline loops: CDR1 SGHAT, CDR2 FQNNGV. The CDR3 runs 16 residues. The CDR3 nucleotides read TGTGCCAGCAGGTTACCGGGACTCTGGGGGTCCGTCGAGCAGTACTTC. Amino acid sequence: CASRLPGLWGSVEQYF.

V and J are TRBV6-2 or TRBV6-3 and TRBJ2-3; 8 nucleotides agree with TRBD2. The CDR3 has 15 residues. Germline CDR1 MNHEY, CDR2 SVGEGT. V trimming: 7 bases; J trimming: 2 bases; junction bases outside the gene matches: 8. DNA of the CDR3: TGTGCCAGCACCCCCGGGGGGGCCTACACAGATACGCAGTATTTT. Its protein product is CASTPGGAYTDTQYF.

V usage is TRBV21-1 and J usage is TRBJ1-1; the table's D call, TRBD1, has no DNA check behind it. TRBV21-1 is a pseudogene locus. The length of the CDR3 is 15 residues. CDR3 sequence reads: CASSFRRDRGRDAFF. CDR3 DNA: TGTGCCAGCAGCTTCCGCCGGGACAGGGGAAGGGATGCTTTCTTT.

The chain combines TRBV6-2 or TRBV6-3 with TRBJ1-2; possibly TRBD1 for D (6 bases). CDR1 is MNHEY and CDR2 is SVGEGT in the germline V gene. V lost 4 bases and J lost 4, with 13 bases in between. The CDR3 has 14 residues. This CDR3 reads CASSSRGGPYGYTF. CDR3 coding DNA: TGTGCCAGCAGTTCCAGGGGCGGACCCTATGGCTACACCTTC.

A few counts support this clone. V usage is TRBV6-5 and J usage is TRBJ1-1; D unclear. V dropped 6 bases and J dropped 1 base, with 12 bases sitting between them. This CDR3 is 14 amino acids long. Germline V gene data show CDR1 as MNHEY and CDR2 as SVGAGI. The CDR3 DNA is TGTGCCAGCAGGATTCCGGGTGGGAACACTGAAGCTTTCTTT. It specifies CASRIPGGNTEAFF.

This clone was seen only once. The V call is TRBV5-1, the J call TRBJ2-1; the match to TRBD1 covers 7 bases. The CDR3 is 12 residues long. Germline trimming cut 4 bases from V and 7 bases from J; bases unmatched to any gene: 2. Germline V gene sequence: CDR1 SGHRS, CDR2 YFSETQ. The CDR3 sequence: CASSLQGNEQFF. The DNA of the CDR3 is TGCGCCAGCAGCCTACAGGGGAATGAGCAGTTCTTC.

The chain has TRBV5-1 and TRBJ1-4; 9 nucleotides align to TRBD1. The junction had 4 bases not matched to a gene; V was cut back by 4 bases and J by 6 bases. Per the germline V gene, CDR1 is SGHRS and CDR2 is YFSETQ. The CDR3 totals 14 residues. The CDR3 DNA is TGCGCCAGCAGCCGGGACAGGGATGATGAAAAACTGTTTTTT. This codes for CASSRDRDDEKLFF.

The chain links TRBV5-1 to TRBJ1-1; 8 nucleotides match TRBD1. The V gene end was trimmed by 6 bases and the J gene end by 1 base; junction bases not matched to a gene: 5. The CDR3 loop spans 14 amino acids. Per germline, CDR1 SGHRS and CDR2 YFSETQ. CDR3 amino acids: CASNQGQGNTEAFF. CDR3 DNA sequence: TGCGCCAGCAATCAAGGACAGGGGAACACTGAAGCTTTCTTT. Complete variable domain (other parts from reference TRBV5-1 and TRBJ1-1): KAGVTQTPRYLIKTRGQQVTLSCSPISGHRSVSWYQQTPGQGLQFLFEYFSETQRNKGNFPGRFSGRQFSNSRSEMNVSTLELGDSALYLCASNQGQGNTEAFFGQGTRLTVV.

The chain joins TRBV12-3 or TRBV12-4 to TRBJ2-5; no definite D call. The CDR3 is made up of 12 amino acids. The V gene lost 9 bases and the J gene lost 6 bases, with 14 bases spanning the gap. The CDR3 here is CASEGVIKTQYF. CDR3 coding DNA: TGTGCCAGTGAAGGAGTGATTAAGACCCAGTACTTC.

The chain joins TRBV7-8 to TRBJ1-1; TRBD1 might be the D (5 bases). Germline CDR1 reads SGHVS; CDR2 reads FQNEAQ. V lost 6 bases and J lost 2, with 16 bases in between. This CDR3 has 15 amino acids. In DNA, the CDR3 is TGTGCCAGCAGACCCAGTGGGGCCTTCAACACTGAAGCTTTCTTT. Protein: CASRPSGAFNTEAFF.

V usage is TRBV7-9 and J usage is TRBJ1-5; unclear D gene. The germline V and J ends were trimmed by 5 bases and 0 bases, with 2 bases remaining between them. The length of the CDR3 is 12 residues. From germline, CDR1 is SEHNR and CDR2 FQNEAQ (reference sequence). The CDR3 loop is CASSHSNQPQHF. As DNA, the CDR3 is TGTGCCAGCAGCCATAGCAATCAGCCCCAGCATTTT.

This clone was found once. This chain links TRBV6-6 with TRBJ1-2, with D possibly TRBD1 on 5 matching bases. The germline CDR1 and CDR2 sequences are MNHNY and SVGAGI (reference sequence). The CDR3 has 14 amino acids. Trimming removed 2 bases at V and 7 bases at J, with 14 bases between. The CDR3, as DNA: TGTGCCAGCAGTTACGATGGTCGGGGGACTGGCTACACCTTC. This encodes CASSYDGRGTGYTF.